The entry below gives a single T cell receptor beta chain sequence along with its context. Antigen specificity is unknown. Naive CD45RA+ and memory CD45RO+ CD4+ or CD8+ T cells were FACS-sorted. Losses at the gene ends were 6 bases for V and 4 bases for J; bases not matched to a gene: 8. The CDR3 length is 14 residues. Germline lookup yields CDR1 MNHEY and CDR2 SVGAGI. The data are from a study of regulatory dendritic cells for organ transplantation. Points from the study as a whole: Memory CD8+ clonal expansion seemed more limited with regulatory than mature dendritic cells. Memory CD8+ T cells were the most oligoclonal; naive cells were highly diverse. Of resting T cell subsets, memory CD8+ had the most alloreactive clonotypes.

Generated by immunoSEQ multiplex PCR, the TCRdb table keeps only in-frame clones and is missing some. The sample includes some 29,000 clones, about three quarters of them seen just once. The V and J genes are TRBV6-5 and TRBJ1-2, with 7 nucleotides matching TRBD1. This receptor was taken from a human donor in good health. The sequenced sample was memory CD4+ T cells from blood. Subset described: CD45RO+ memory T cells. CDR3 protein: CASSESGTAYGYTF. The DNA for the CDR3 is TGTGCCAGCAGCGAGAGCGGGACAGCCTATGGCTACACCTTC.